These 10 T cell receptor beta chains share one sample of origin, sequenced in a study of blood T cells in healthy people across ages. PCR was performed a second time for roughly 7 to 12 cycles using a sample-barcoded 5' primer and a J-beta primer mix. TCRdb re-analysed the 5' RACE reads in MiXCR, keeping a single row per CDR3 protein. Among 650,000 to 800,000 distinct CDR3 sequences listed, roughly 44% were seen once. The sequenced sample was blood. These receptor sequences come from a man aged 55 to 70 in good health.

About this clonotype itself: The germline gene is not matched at one end of the junction; a read error may be the cause. This chain connects TRBV5-1 to TRBJ1-4; 11 bases agree with TRBD1. The germline V gene has CDR1 SGHRS and CDR2 YFSETQ. CDR3 length equals 18 residues. The CDR3 loop is CASSPRGTGGTTNEKQFF. The DNA for the CDR3 is TGCGCCAGCAGCCCCCGTGGGACAGGGGGGACGACTAATGAAAAACAGTTTTTT.

This clonotype was observed a single time. The chain combines TRBV28 with TRBJ2-3, with D perhaps matching TRBD1 or TRBD2 (5 bases each). Trimming removed 8 bases at V and 1 base at J, with 13 bases between. This CDR3 is built from 14 residues. Germline V gives CDR1 MDHEN, CDR2 SYDVKM. The CDR3 reads CASLTGTRTDTQYF. CDR3 nucleotide sequence: TGTGCCAGCCTCACCGGGACCCGCACAGATACGCAGTATTTT. The whole variable domain, filled in from reference TRBV28 and TRBJ2-3, reads DVKVTQSSRYLVKRTGEKVFLECVQDMDHENMFWYRQDPGLGLRLIYFSYDVKMKEKGDIPEGYSVSREKKERFSLILESASTNQTSMYLCASLTGTRTDTQYFGPGTRLTVL.

The chain combines TRBV2 with TRBJ1-2; 8 nucleotides line up with TRBD1. The CDR3 has 15 residues. Germline V gene lookup returns CDR1 SNHLY and CDR2 FYNNEI. Trimming at V came to 5 bases and at J to 0 bases, leaving 5 bases not matched to a gene. DNA for the CDR3: TGTGCCAGCAGTCCCGGACAGGGAGCTAACTATGGCTACACCTTC. Translated, it gives CASSPGQGANYGYTF.

This clonotype was detected a few times. The CDR3 DNA follows: TGTGCCAGCAGTCCGAACCCCCTAGCTTTCGCCTACGAGCAGTACTTC. Protein: CASSPNPLAFAYEQYF. The gene calls are TRBV27 and TRBJ2-7; possibly TRBD2 for D (5 bases). This CDR3 has 16 amino acids. Germline V lookup: CDR1 MNHEY, CDR2 SMNVEV (reference sequence). Trimming took off 5 bases at V and 2 bases at J, with 19 bases between the two ends.

The J gene is TRBJ2-5, the V gene TRBV24-1; 9 bases align to TRBD2. CDR3 length: 16 residues. V was clipped by 4 bases and J by 2 bases; unmatched bases: 7. Germline V gene lookup returns CDR1 KGHDR and CDR2 SFDVKD. The CDR3 DNA reads as TGTGCCACCAGTGACCCAGCGGGGGGTAATCAAGAGACCCAGTACTTC. This codes for CATSDPAGGNQETQYF.

CDR3: CASSDTTGAYEQYF. As DNA, the CDR3 is TGTGCCAGCAGTGACACGACAGGGGCCTACGAGCAGTACTTC. This sequence joins TRBV6-6 and TRBJ2-7; 8 bases are a match to TRBD1. Germline lookup yields CDR1 MNHNY and CDR2 SVGAGI (reference sequence). This CDR3 region has 14 residues. V was pared by 5 bases and J by 2 bases, with 5 bases of the junction left unmatched.

Worth noting for this clonotype: This CDR3 is missing its conserved last phenylalanine or tryptophan, likely due to a read error. The rearrangement joins TRBV5-1 to TRBJ2-5; 15 bases are shared with TRBD2. The CDR3 is made up of 16 amino acids. Trimming at V came to 3 bases and at J to 4 bases, leaving 4 bases not matched to a gene. From germline, CDR1 is SGHRS and CDR2 YFSETQ. The chain's CDR3 is CASSSGLAGGRETQYK. For the CDR3, the DNA is TGCGCCAGCAGCTCGGGACTAGCGGGGGGTAGAGAGACCCAGTACAAA.

This clonotype was detected a few times. The chain carries TRBV10-3 and TRBJ2-7; D assignment may be TRBD1 or TRBD2 (5 bases each). V lost 4 bases, J lost 6 bases, and 13 bases lay in between. CDR3 length equals 13 residues. Germline V gene lookup returns CDR1 ENHRY and CDR2 SYGVKD. CDR3 nucleotides: TGTGCCATCAGTGTGGGGGATAGGGGCGAGCAGTACTTC. Encoded protein: CAISVGDRGEQYF.

On this clonotype: Relative to the germline gene, one junction end is altered; a read error may explain this. The CDR3 region is CAGSLNGFTDTQYF. Here the CDR3 DNA reads TGTGCCGGCAGCTTAAATGGATTCACAGATACGCAGTATTTT. The gene calls are TRBV11-1 and TRBJ2-3, with D unresolved. CDR1 is SGHAT, CDR2 FQDESV, per germline (reference sequence). The CDR3 runs 14 residues.

This clonotype was counted a few times. V usage is TRBV4-3 and J usage is TRBJ2-3; D is possibly TRBD2 (6 bases). This CDR3 region has 14 residues. V shed 0 bases and J shed 5 bases, with 9 bases lying between them. Germline V CDR1 and CDR2: LGHNA, YSLEER. In nucleotides, the CDR3 is TGCGCCAGCAGCCAAGAGGGGGGTCGAGATACGCAGTATTTT. This translates into CASSQEGGRDTQYF.